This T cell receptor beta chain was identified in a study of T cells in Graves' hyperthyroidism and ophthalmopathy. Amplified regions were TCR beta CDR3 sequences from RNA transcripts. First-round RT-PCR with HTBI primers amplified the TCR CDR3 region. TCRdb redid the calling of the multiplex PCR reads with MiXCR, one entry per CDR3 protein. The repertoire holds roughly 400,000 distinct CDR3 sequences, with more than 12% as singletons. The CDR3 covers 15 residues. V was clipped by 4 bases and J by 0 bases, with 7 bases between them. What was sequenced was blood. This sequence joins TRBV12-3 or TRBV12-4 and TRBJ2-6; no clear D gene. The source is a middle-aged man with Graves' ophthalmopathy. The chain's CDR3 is CASSSTRSGANVLTF. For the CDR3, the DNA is TGTGCCAGCAGTTCGACACGCTCTGGGGCCAACGTCCTGACTTTC.